Given below is one TCR beta chain in context. The antigen is not known. This record belongs to a study of cytotoxic CD8 clonotypes in ibrutinib-treated CLL. Study overall: Averaging across samples gave about 230,000 productive templates and roughly 90,000 productive rearrangements.

Clones were sequenced by immunoSEQ multiplex PCR, and TCRdb holds only the in-frame ones, with some missing. The profile covers around 150,000 clones, with around 84% appearing a single time and approximately 7.6% taken by the ten largest. Findings of the study overall: Sustained-remission and progressing patients diverged in sampling times. Higher circulating CD8+ T-cell counts strongly accompanied higher baseline clonality, above age-matched healthy donors. Clonality rose at ibrutinib response and fell back toward baseline at progression.

V lost 9 bases and J 2 bases, leaving 19 bases between the germline ends. The CDR3 runs to 16 residues. Germline assignment: CDR1 ENHRY and CDR2 SYGVKD. The chain recombines TRBV10-3 with TRBJ2-2; TRBD2 is a possible D gene (6 bases). Sequencing used PBMCs, obtained after 36 months of ibrutinib treatment. This sequence was found in a human donor with chronic lymphocytic leukemia. The CDR3 region has the DNA TGTGCCATTTCGGGGGTTGAACCCATCAACACCGGGGAGCTGTTTTTT. Translated: CAISGVEPINTGELFF.